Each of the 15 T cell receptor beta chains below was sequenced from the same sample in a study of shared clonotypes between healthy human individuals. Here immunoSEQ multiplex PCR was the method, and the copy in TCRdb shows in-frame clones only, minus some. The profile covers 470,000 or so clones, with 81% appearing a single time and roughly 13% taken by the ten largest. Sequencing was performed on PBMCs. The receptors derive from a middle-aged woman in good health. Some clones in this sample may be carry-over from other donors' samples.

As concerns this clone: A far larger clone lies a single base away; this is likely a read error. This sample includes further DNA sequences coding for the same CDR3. Written as DNA, the CDR3 is TGTGCTAGCAGCGTCGGACTAGCGGGAGGGACCCAGTACTTC. Translated: CASSVGLAGGTQYF. The chain links TRBV9 to TRBJ2-5; 14 nucleotides align to TRBD2. This CDR3 has 14 residues. Germline V gene data show CDR1 as SGDLS and CDR2 as YYNGEE.

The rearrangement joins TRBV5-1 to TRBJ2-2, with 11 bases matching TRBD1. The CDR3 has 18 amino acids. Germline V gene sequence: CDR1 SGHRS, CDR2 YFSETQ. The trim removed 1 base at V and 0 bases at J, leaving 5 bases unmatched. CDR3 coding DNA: TGCGCCAGCAGCTTGCTGGACAGGGGGCCTACGAACACCGGGGAGCTGTTTTTT. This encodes CASSLLDRGPTNTGELFF.

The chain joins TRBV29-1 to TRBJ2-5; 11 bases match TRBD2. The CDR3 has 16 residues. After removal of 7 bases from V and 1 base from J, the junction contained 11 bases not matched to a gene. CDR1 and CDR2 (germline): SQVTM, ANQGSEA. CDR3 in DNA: TGCAGCGCCTCGACTAGCGGGGACTATATCCAAGAGACCCAGTACTTC. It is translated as CSASTSGDYIQETQYF.

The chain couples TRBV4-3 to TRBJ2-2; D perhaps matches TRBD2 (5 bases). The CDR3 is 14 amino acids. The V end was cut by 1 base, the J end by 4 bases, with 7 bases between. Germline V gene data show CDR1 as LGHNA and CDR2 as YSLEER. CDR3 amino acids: CASSQGRGTGELFF. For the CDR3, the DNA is TGCGCCAGCAGCCAAGGCCGGGGCACCGGGGAGCTGTTTTTT.

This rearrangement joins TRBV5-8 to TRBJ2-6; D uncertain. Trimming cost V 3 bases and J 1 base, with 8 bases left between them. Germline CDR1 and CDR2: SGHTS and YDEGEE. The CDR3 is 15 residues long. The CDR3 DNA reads TGTGCCAGCAGCTCGGGTCCGTCTGGGGCCAACGTCCTGACTTTC. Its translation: CASSSGPSGANVLTF.

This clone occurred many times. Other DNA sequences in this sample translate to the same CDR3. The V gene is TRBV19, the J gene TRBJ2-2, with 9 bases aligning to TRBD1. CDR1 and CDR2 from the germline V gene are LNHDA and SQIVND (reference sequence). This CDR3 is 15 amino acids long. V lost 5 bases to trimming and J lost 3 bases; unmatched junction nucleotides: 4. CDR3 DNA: TGTGCCAGTAGTTCCGGGGACAGGGACACCGGGGAGCTGTTTTTT. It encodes CASSSGDRDTGELFF.

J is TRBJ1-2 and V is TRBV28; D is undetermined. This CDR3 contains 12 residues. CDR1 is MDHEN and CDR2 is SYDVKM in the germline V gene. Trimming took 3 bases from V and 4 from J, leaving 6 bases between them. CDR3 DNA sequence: TGTGCCAGCAGTTTGAACAGCTATGGCTACACCTTC. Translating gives CASSLNSYGYTF.

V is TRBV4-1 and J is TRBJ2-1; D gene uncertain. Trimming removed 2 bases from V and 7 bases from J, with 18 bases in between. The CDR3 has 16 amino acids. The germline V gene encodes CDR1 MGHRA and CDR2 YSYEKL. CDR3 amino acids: CASSQSRGPFGNEQFF. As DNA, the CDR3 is TGCGCCAGCAGCCAAAGTCGCGGACCTTTTGGTAATGAGCAGTTCTTC.

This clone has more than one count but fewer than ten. The CDR3 region is CASSQTRTRGQGYTF. In DNA, the CDR3 is TGTGCCAGCAGCCAGACCAGGACAAGGGGGCAAGGCTACACCTTC. The chain carries TRBV6-6 and TRBJ1-2, with TRBD1 matching 7 bases. Trimming at V came to 6 bases and at J to 8 bases, leaving 15 bases not matched to a gene. CDR1 and CDR2 from the germline V gene are MNHNY and SVGAGI (reference sequence). This CDR3 contains 15 residues.

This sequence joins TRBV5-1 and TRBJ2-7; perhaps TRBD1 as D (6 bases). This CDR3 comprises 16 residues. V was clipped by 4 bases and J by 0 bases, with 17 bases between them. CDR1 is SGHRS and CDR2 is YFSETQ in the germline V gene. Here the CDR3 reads CASSPWTDSSSYEQYF. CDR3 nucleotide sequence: TGCGCCAGCAGCCCATGGACAGACTCCAGCTCCTACGAGCAGTACTTC. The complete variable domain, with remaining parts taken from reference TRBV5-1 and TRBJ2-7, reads KAGVTQTPRYLIKTRGQQVTLSCSPISGHRSVSWYQQTPGQGLQFLFEYFSETQRNKGNFPGRFSGRQFSNSRSEMNVSTLELGDSALYLCASSPWTDSSSYEQYFGPGTRLTVT.

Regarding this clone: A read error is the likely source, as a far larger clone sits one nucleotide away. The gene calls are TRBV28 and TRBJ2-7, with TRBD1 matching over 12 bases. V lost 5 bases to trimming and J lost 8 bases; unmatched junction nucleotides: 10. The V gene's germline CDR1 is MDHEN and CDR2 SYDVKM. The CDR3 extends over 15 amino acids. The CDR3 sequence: CASSPGTGGQYKQYF. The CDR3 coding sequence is TGTGCCAGCAGTCCCGGGACAGGGGGCCAGTACAAGCAGTACTTC.

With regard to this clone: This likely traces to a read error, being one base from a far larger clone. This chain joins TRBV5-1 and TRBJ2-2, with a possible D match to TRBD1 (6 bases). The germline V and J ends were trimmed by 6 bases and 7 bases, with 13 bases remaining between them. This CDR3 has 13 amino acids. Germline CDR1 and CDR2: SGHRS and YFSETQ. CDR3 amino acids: CASILQGVGELFF. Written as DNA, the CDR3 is TGCGCCAGCATATTACAGGGCGTCGGGGAGCTGTTTTTT. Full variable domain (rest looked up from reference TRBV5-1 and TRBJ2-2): KAGVTQTPRYLIKTRGQQVTLSCSPISGHRSVSWYQQTPGQGLQFLFEYFSETQRNKGNFPGRFSGRQFSNSRSEMNVSTLELGDSALYLCASILQGVGELFFGEGSRLTVL.

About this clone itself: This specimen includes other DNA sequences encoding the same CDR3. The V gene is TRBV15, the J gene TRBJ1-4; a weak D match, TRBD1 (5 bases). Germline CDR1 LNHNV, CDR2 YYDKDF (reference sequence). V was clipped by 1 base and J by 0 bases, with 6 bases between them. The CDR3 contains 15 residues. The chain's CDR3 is CATSRGQSTNEKLFF. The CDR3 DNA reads TGTGCCACCAGCAGAGGACAGTCAACTAATGAAAAACTGTTTTTT.

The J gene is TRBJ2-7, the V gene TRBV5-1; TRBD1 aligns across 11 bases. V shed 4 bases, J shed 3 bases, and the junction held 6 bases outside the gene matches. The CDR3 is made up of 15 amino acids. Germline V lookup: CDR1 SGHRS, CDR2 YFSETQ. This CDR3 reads CASSLGGTGGYEQYF. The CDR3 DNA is TGCGCCAGCAGCCTAGGCGGGACAGGGGGCTACGAGCAGTACTTC.

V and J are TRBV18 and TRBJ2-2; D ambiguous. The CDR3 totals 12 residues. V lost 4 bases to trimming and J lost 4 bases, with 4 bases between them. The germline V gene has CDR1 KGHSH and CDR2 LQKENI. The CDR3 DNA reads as TGTGCCAGCTCACTGAGCACCGGGGAGCTGTTTTTT. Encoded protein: CASSLSTGELFF. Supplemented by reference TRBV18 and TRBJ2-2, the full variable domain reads NAGVMQNPRHLVRRRGQEARLRCSPMKGHSHVYWYRQLPEEGLKFMVYLQKENIIDESGMPKERFSAEFPKEGPSILRIQQVVRGDSAAYFCASSLSTGELFFGEGSRLTVL.